This TCR beta chain was captured by sequencing in a study of T-cell memory formation after mild COVID-19. Of note for this clonotype: What it binds is not known.

TCRdb reanalysed the 5' RACE reads using MiXCR and keeps one entry per CDR3 protein. The table has 250,000 to 300,000 distinct CDR3 sequences, approximately 8.4% seen once. The V end lost 5 bases, the J end lost 5 bases, and 9 bases lay between the germline ends. The CDR3 loop spans 12 amino acids. Germline CDR1 and CDR2: LGHDT and YNNKEL (reference sequence). Findings and limits, study-wide: Contracting CD4+ clones were located mainly in CM and EM, and CD8+ clones in EMRA. Several responding clones turned up in pre-infection memory, indicating that cross-reactive memory may have taken part.

The chain combines TRBV3-1 with TRBJ2-5; D remains ambiguous. Sequences were obtained from PBMCs or a T cell subset sorted from them (not recorded which). The TCR originated in a man aged 18-30 years who had mild COVID-19 (a few samples of this study predate the infection). Cell type and time point are not known. CDR3: CASSADLETQYF. Written as DNA, the CDR3 is TGTGCCAGCAGCGCCGATCTGGAGACCCAGTACTTC.